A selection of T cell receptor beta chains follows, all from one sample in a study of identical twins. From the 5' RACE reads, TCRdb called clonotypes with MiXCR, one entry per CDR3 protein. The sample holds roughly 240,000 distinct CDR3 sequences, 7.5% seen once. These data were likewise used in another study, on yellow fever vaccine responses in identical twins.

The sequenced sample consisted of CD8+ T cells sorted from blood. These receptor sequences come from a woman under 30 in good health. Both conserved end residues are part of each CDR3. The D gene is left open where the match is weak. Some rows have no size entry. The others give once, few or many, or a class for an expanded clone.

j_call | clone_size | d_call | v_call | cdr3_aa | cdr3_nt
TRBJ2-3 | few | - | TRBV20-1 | CSATGEIAGSRVDTQYF | TGCAGTGCGACAGGGGAGATAGCGGGATCGCGGGTAGATACGCAGTATTTT
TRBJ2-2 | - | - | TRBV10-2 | CASSEFRGVWELFF | TGCGCCAGCAGTGAATTCAGGGGCGTGTGGGAGCTGTTTTTT
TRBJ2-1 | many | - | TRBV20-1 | CSARDGVNSYNEQFF | TGCAGTGCTAGAGACGGTGTGAATAGTTACAATGAGCAGTTCTTC
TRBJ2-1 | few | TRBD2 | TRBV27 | CASSLAAGDYNEQFF | TGTGCCAGCAGTTTAGCAGCGGGGGATTACAATGAGCAGTTCTTC
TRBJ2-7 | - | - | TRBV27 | CASRDNPYEQYF | TGTGCCTCACGGGACAACCCCTACGAGCAGTACTTC
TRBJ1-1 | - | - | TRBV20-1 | CSAQDLVGTEAFF | TGCAGTGCCCAGGACCTGGTCGGGACTGAAGCTTTCTTT
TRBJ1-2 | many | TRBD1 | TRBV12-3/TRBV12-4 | CASSQGQGAFDGYTF | TGTGCCAGCAGTCAGGGACAGGGGGCATTTGATGGCTACACCTTC
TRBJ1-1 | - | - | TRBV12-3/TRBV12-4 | CASSFSYFVWETGTEAFF | TGTGCCAGCAGTTTTAGCTACTTCGTCTGGGAGACGGGCACTGAAGCTTTCTTT
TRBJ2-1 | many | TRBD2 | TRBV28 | CASSFQRAGGPPGEQFF | TGTGCCAGCAGTTTCCAGAGGGCGGGAGGGCCCCCGGGTGAGCAGTTCTTC
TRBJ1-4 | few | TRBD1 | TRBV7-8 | CASSTQETGTTTNEKLFF | TGTGCCAGCAGCACACAGGAGACAGGGACCACAACTAATGAAAAACTGTTTTTT
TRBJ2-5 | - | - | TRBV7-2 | CASSLNSGETQYF | TGTGCCAGCAGCTTAAATAGCGGAGAGACCCAGTACTTC
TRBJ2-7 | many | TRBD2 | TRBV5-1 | CASSWTSGGYEQYF | TGCGCCAGCAGTTGGACTAGCGGGGGTTACGAGCAGTACTTC
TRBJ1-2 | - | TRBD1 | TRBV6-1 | CASSTGQGSSSGYGYTF | TGTGCCAGCAGTACCGGACAGGGAAGTTCCAGCGGTTATGGCTACACCTTC
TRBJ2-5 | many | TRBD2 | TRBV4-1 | CASSQGAGSGETQYF | TGCGCCAGCAGCCAAGGAGCGGGGTCGGGGGAGACCCAGTACTTC
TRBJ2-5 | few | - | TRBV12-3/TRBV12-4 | CASSLLSETQYF | TGTGCCAGCAGTTTACTCTCGGAGACCCAGTACTTC
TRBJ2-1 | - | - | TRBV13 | CASHMSSYNEQFF | TGTGCCAGTCATATGAGCTCCTACAATGAGCAGTTCTTC
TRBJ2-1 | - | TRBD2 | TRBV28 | CASSPGTRNFF | TGTGCCAGCAGTCCCGGGACTAGAAACTTCTTC